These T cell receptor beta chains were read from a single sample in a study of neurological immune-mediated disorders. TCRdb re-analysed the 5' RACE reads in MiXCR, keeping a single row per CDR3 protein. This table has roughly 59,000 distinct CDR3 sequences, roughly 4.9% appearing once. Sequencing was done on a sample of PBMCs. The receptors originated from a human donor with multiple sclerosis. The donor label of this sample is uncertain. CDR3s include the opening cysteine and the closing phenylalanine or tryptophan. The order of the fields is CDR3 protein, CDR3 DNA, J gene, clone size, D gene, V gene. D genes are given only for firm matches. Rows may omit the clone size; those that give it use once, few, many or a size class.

CASPGRGLGSPEKLFF | TGTGCCAGCCCCGGAAGGGGGCTCGGTTCCCCAGAAAAACTGTTTTTT | TRBJ1-4 | NA | TRBD1 | TRBV5-5
CSTTREGATNYGYTF | TGCAGTACCACCAGGGAAGGGGCCACTAACTATGGCTACACCTTC | TRBJ1-2 | many | NA | TRBV20-1
CASSLRQTTTNEKLFF | TGTGCCAGCAGCCTCCGACAGACTACAACTAATGAAAAACTGTTTTTT | TRBJ1-4 | many | NA | TRBV7-2
CASSLAPGGSYEQYF | TGCGCCAGCAGCTTGGCCCCCGGGGGATCCTACGAGCAGTACTTC | TRBJ2-7 | many | NA | TRBV5-1
CASSLAQATDTQYF | TGTGCCAGCAGTTTAGCGCAGGCCACAGATACGCAGTATTTT | TRBJ2-3 | many | NA | TRBV12-3/TRBV12-4
CASSLQGPNVDTEAFF | TGCGCCAGCAGCTTACAGGGGCCAAACGTGGACACTGAAGCTTTCTTT | TRBJ1-1 | many | TRBD1 | TRBV5-1
CASSLVRTGAYEQYF | TGTGCCAGCAGCTTAGTCAGGACGGGGGCCTACGAGCAGTACTTC | TRBJ2-7 | many | NA | TRBV7-8
CASSLDGFSTNEKLFF | TGCGCCAGCAGCTTGGACGGGTTCTCAACTAATGAAAAACTGTTTTTT | TRBJ1-4 | many | NA | TRBV5-1
CASSPTRRTGGSGNTIYF | TGCGCCAGCAGCCCCACCCGCCGGACGGGGGGCTCTGGAAACACCATATATTTT | TRBJ1-3 | many | NA | TRBV4-1
CASSDSDTDTQYF | TGTGCCAGCAGTGACTCGGACACAGATACGCAGTATTTT | TRBJ2-3 | many | NA | TRBV6-4
CASSPEAGGSYEQYF | TGTGCCAGCAGCCCCGAAGCGGGGGGCTCCTACGAGCAGTACTTC | TRBJ2-7 | few | TRBD2 | TRBV6-1
CSARPPTGGWTEAFF | TGCAGTGCTAGACCTCCAACAGGAGGGTGGACTGAAGCTTTCTTT | TRBJ1-1 | many | NA | TRBV20-1
CASSPEGSYEQYF | TGCGCCAGCAGCCCCGAGGGTTCCTACGAGCAGTACTTC | TRBJ2-7 | NA | NA | TRBV5-1
CSASSGRTDTQYF | TGCAGTGCTTCCTCCGGCCGCACAGATACGCAGTATTTT | TRBJ2-3 | many | NA | TRBV20-1
CASSLDLTGELFF | TGTGCCAGCAGCTTAGACCTCACCGGGGAGCTGTTTTTT | TRBJ2-2 | many | NA | TRBV11-3
CSAPRQSSYNEQFF | TGCAGTGCTCCCCGACAGAGCTCCTACAATGAGCAGTTCTTC | TRBJ2-1 | many | NA | TRBV20-1
CASSWVLGNTIYF | TGTGCCAGCAGTTGGGTTCTTGGAAACACCATATATTTT | TRBJ1-3 | many | NA | TRBV6-5
CSAPGTLNGYTF | TGCAGTGCTCCCGGGACTCTAAATGGCTACACCTTC | TRBJ1-2 | many | NA | TRBV20-1
CASSGGYEQYF | TGTGCCAGCAGCGGTGGTTACGAGCAGTACTTC | TRBJ2-7 | NA | NA | TRBV11-2
CASSLGQAQETQYF | TGCGCCAGCAGTCTCGGACAGGCTCAAGAGACCCAGTACTTC | TRBJ2-5 | many | TRBD1 | TRBV5-1
CSANRAANQPQHF | TGCAGTGCTAACAGGGCAGCCAATCAGCCCCAGCATTTT | TRBJ1-5 | many | NA | TRBV20-1
CASSWGTESYEQYF | TGCGCCAGCAGCTGGGGGACAGAATCCTACGAGCAGTACTTC | TRBJ2-7 | many | TRBD1 | TRBV5-1
CSAYEPSNEKLFF | TGCAGTGCGTATGAGCCCTCTAATGAAAAACTGTTTTTT | TRBJ1-4 | many | NA | TRBV20-1
CASSLGYLQPQHF | TGTGCCAGCAGCTTAGGATATCTTCAGCCCCAGCATTTT | TRBJ1-5 | many | NA | TRBV7-2
CASSFAGGSNEQFF | TGCGCCAGCAGCTTTGCGGGGGGGAGTAATGAGCAGTTCTTC | TRBJ2-1 | many | TRBD2 | TRBV5-1
CATSRHRTGLQETQCF | TGTGCCACCAGCAGGCACCGGACAGGGCTACAAGAGACCCAGTGCTTC | TRBJ2-5 | NA | TRBD1 | TRBV15
CASSYRTSGDGELFF | TGCGCCAGCAGCTACCGGACTAGCGGGGACGGGGAGCTGTTTTTT | TRBJ2-2 | many | TRBD2 | TRBV5-1
CASSLGRGNTEAFF | TGTGCCAGCAGCTTAGGTAGGGGGAACACTGAAGCTTTCTTT | TRBJ1-1 | many | NA | TRBV7-6
CASTPQGISPKGYTF | TGCGCCAGCACCCCCCAGGGAATATCCCCTAAAGGCTACACCTTC | TRBJ1-2 | many | NA | TRBV5-1
CSAGQQSTNSPLHF | TGCAGTGCTGGACAACAGTCAACTAATTCACCCCTCCACTTT | TRBJ1-6 | many | NA | TRBV20-1
CARPGQGTYNEQFF | TGTGCCAGACCGGGACAGGGTACCTACAATGAGCAGTTCTTC | TRBJ2-1 | NA | TRBD1 | TRBV2
CASSLDSPGAYNEQFF | TGTGCCAGCAGTTTGGACTCCCCCGGAGCCTACAATGAGCAGTTCTTC | TRBJ2-1 | many | NA | TRBV6-1
CASSTPWGGEQYF | TGTGCCAGCAGCACTCCTTGGGGAGGGGAGCAGTACTTC | TRBJ2-7 | many | TRBD2 | TRBV7-2
CSAHRGRDTEAFF | TGCAGTGCTCATAGGGGCAGAGACACTGAAGCTTTCTTT | TRBJ1-1 | many | NA | TRBV20-1
CASSLWGMNTEAFF | TGTGCCAGCAGCTTATGGGGCATGAACACTGAAGCTTTCTTT | TRBJ1-1 | many | NA | TRBV7-9
CASSPTPYNEQFF | TGTGCCAGCAGCCCGACCCCCTACAATGAGCAGTTCTTC | TRBJ2-1 | many | NA | TRBV7-8
CASSFSGFNQPQHF | TGTGCCAGCAGCTTCTCGGGGTTCAATCAGCCCCAGCATTTT | TRBJ1-5 | many | NA | TRBV5-6
CASSLFEGAYEQYF | TGTGCCAGCAGTTTATTTGAGGGGGCCTACGAGCAGTACTTC | TRBJ2-7 | many | NA | TRBV27
CASSDDGFGYTF | TGTGCCAGCAGTGATGACGGCTTTGGCTACACCTTC | TRBJ1-2 | many | NA | TRBV12-3/TRBV12-4
CAISESTGMPEAFF | TGTGCCATCAGTGAGTCAACCGGGATGCCTGAAGCTTTCTTT | TRBJ1-1 | many | NA | TRBV10-3
CASSPGGGAAEAFF | TGTGCCAGCAGCCCGGGGGGAGGGGCGGCTGAAGCTTTCTTT | TRBJ1-1 | many | NA | TRBV5-6
CASSVGWGQPQHF | TGTGCCAGCAGCGTAGGATGGGGCCAGCCCCAGCATTTT | TRBJ1-5 | many | NA | TRBV9
CASSPTEAVEQYF | TGTGCCAGCAGCCCGACCGAGGCGGTCGAGCAGTACTTC | TRBJ2-7 | few | NA | TRBV7-9
CASSLDLRGGYTF | TGCGCCAGCAGCTTGGACCTCAGGGGTGGCTACACCTTC | TRBJ1-2 | many | NA | TRBV5-1
CASSLAGPTSEQFF | TGTGCCAGCAGCCTCGCCGGGCCGACTTCTGAGCAGTTCTTC | TRBJ2-1 | many | NA | TRBV3-1
CASGLVGQFYGYTF | TGTGCTAGTGGTTTGGTGGGACAGTTCTATGGCTACACCTTC | TRBJ1-2 | many | TRBD1 | TRBV12-5
CASSLVPAGGGDEQFF | TGCGCCAGCAGCTTGGTTCCAGCGGGGGGCGGCGATGAGCAGTTCTTC | TRBJ2-1 | many | TRBD2 | TRBV5-1
CASSVPQGNGYTF | TGTGCCAGCAGTGTGCCACAGGGAAATGGCTACACCTTC | TRBJ1-2 | many | NA | TRBV28
CAISDRGLAGGRRLGSYEQYF | TGTGCCATCAGTGATCGAGGACTAGCGGGGGGGCGCCGGCTGGGCTCCTACGAGCAGTACTTC | TRBJ2-7 | many | TRBD2 | TRBV10-3
CSVEPPQALRYTF | TGCAGCGTTGAACCCCCACAAGCTCTCCGCTACACCTTC | TRBJ1-2 | many | NA | TRBV29-1
CASSPEPVSEAFF | TGTGCCAGCTCACCCGAACCGGTGAGTGAAGCTTTCTTT | TRBJ1-1 | many | NA | TRBV18
CASSLRTGTDTQYF | TGTGCCAGCAGTCTCCGGACAGGAACAGATACGCAGTATTTT | TRBJ2-3 | many | TRBD1 | TRBV12-3/TRBV12-4
CASSPLRTGELFF | TGTGCCAGCAGCCCCCTGAGAACCGGGGAGCTGTTTTTT | TRBJ2-2 | many | NA | TRBV14